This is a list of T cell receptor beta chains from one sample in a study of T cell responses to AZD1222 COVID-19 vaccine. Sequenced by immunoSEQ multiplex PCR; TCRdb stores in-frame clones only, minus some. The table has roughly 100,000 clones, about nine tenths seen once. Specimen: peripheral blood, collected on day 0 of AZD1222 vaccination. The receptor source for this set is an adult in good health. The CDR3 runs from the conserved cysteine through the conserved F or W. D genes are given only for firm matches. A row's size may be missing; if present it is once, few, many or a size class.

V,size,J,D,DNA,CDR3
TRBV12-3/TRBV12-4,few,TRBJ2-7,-,TGTGCCAGCAGTTTCTCCTACGAGCAGTACTTC,CASSFSYEQYF
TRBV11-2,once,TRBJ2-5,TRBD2,TGTGCCAGCAGCTTCACTAGCGGGGGCTCGGAGACCCAGTACTTC,CASSFTSGGSETQYF
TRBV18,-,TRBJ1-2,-,TGTGCCAGCTCACAAAACAGGGAGAACTATGGCTACACCTTC,CASSQNRENYGYTF
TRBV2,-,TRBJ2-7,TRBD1,TGTGCCAGCAGCGGACAGGGAGTATCCTACGAGCAGTACTTC,CASSGQGVSYEQYF
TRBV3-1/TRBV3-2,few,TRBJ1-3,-,TGTGCCAGCAGACCTTTGAACTCTGGAAACACCATATATTTT,CASRPLNSGNTIYF
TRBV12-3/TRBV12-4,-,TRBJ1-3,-,TGTGCCAGCAGCGGACAGTCAGGAAACACCATATATTTT,CASSGQSGNTIYF
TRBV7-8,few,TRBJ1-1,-,TGTGCCAGCAGCTTAAGGACAGTTCCCATCAGAGCTTTCTTT,CASSLRTVPIRAFF
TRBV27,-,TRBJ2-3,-,TGTGCCAGCAGTTTAGCGTTTCGGGGTAGAGATACGCAGTATTTT,CASSLAFRGRDTQYF
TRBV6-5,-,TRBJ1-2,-,TGTGCCAGCCGGGAGGCTGGCTACACCTTC,CASREAGYTF
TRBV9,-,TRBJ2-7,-,TGTGCCAGCATCCAGGTGTGGGGCGCGGAGTACGAGCAGTACTTC,CASIQVWGAEYEQYF
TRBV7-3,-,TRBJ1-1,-,TGTGCCAGCAGCCAGAGGGGGGTTGACACTGAAGCTTTCTTT,CASSQRGVDTEAFF
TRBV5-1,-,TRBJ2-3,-,TGCGCCAGCAGCTTGGGAGGGGCAGATACGCAGTATTTT,CASSLGGADTQYF
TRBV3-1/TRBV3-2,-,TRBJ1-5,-,TGTGCCAGCAGGACCAAAGGGGCCAGGGAAAGCAATCAGCCCCAGCATTTT,CASRTKGARESNQPQHF
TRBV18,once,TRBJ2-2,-,TGTGCCAGCTCACCACAGGCAGCGAACACCGGGGAGCTGTTTTTT,CASSPQAANTGELFF
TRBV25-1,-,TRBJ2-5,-,TGTGCCAGCAGTGAAGATTACGGCAGTGAGACCCAGTACTTC,CASSEDYGSETQYF
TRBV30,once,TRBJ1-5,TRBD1,TGTGCCTGGAGTCCGTGGGACAGTAGCAATCAGCCCCAGCATTTT,CAWSPWDSSNQPQHF
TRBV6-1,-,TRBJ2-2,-,TGTGCCAGCAGTGAAGGGGGGTCCGGGGAGCTGTTTTTT,CASSEGGSGELFF
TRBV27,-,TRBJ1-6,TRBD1,TGTGCCAGCAGGGGACAGGGGAATTCACCCCTCCACTTT,CASRGQGNSPLHF
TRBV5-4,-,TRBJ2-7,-,TGTGCCAGCAGCTGGAGGGGGGCCGAGCAGTACTTC,CASSWRGAEQYF
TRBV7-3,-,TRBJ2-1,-,TGTGCCAGCAGCCCTCCAGGGGGGAATGAGCAGTTCTTC,CASSPPGGNEQFF
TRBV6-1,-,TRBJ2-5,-,TGTGCCAGCAGTGATTGGGGGAATTCGGAGACCCAGTACTTC,CASSDWGNSETQYF
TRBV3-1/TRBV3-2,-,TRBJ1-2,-,TGTGCCAGCAGCCAAGTCACGTCAGGATTATATGGCTACACCTTC,CASSQVTSGLYGYTF
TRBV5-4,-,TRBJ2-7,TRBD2,TGTGCCAGCAGCTTGGGGACTAGCGGGGCCTACGAGCAGTACTTC,CASSLGTSGAYEQYF
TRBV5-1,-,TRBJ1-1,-,TGCGCCAGCAGCCCCTGGACAGCCCTGAACACTGAAGCTTTCTTT,CASSPWTALNTEAFF
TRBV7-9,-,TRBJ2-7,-,TGTGCCAGCAGCCATGCAGAGACCGGAGTCTACGAGCAGTACTTC,CASSHAETGVYEQYF
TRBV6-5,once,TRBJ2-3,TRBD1,TGTGCCAGCAGTTACCTCTCGACAGGGGGCACAGATACGCAGTATTTT,CASSYLSTGGTDTQYF
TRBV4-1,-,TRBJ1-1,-,TGCGCCAGCACCCCCCTAAGGTCCACTGAAGCTTTCTTT,CASTPLRSTEAFF
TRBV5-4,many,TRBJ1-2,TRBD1,TGTGCCAGCAGAGACAGGGACTATGGCTACACCTTC,CASRDRDYGYTF
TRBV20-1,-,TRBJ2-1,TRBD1,TGCAGTGCTAGTATAATTGAGGGACAGGGATGGGAATTCAATGAGCAGTTCTTC,CSASIIEGQGWEFNEQFF